This is a list of T cell receptor beta chains from one sample in a study of shared clonotypes between healthy human individuals. Repertoires were generated with immunoSEQ multiplex PCR, while TCRdb's copy carries only in-frame clones and drops some. The sample includes some 1 million clones, more than 65% of them seen just once. The sequenced sample consisted of memory CD4+ T cells sorted from blood. These receptor sequences come from a man aged 18 to 35 in good health. CDR3s include the opening cysteine and the closing phenylalanine or tryptophan. Fields, in order: D gene, J gene, V gene, CDR3 protein, CDR3 DNA. A D gene is named only where the DNA matches it firmly.

.,TRBJ2-3,TRBV11-2,CASTPWRDSGDTQYF,TGTGCCAGCACCCCGTGGCGGGATTCGGGAGATACGCAGTATTTT
TRBD2,TRBJ2-1,TRBV15,CASEGAGVLNEQFF,TGTGCCTCCGAGGGAGCGGGAGTTCTCAATGAGCAGTTCTTC
.,TRBJ1-3,TRBV10-3,CAIISGDYSGNTIYF,TGTGCCATCATAAGTGGGGATTACTCTGGAAACACCATATATTTT
TRBD1,TRBJ2-1,TRBV6-5,CASSSTGGAYNEQFF,TGTGCCAGCAGCTCGACAGGGGGGGCTTACAATGAGCAGTTCTTC
.,TRBJ1-4,TRBV7-8,CASSLGGGLSEKLFF,TGTGCCAGCAGCTTAGGGGGGGGCCTTTCTGAAAAACTGTTTTTT
.,TRBJ2-7,TRBV7-8,CASTGYLSSLAEQYF,TGTGCCAGCACCGGTTACCTTTCTAGTCTGGCGGAGCAGTACTTC
TRBD1,TRBJ2-7,TRBV5-4,CASRPWTGAEQYF,TGTGCCAGCAGACCGTGGACAGGGGCCGAGCAGTACTTC
TRBD1,TRBJ1-2,TRBV10-3,CAISGSTGDYGYTF,TGTGCCATCAGTGGATCGACAGGGGACTATGGCTACACCTTC
TRBD1,TRBJ2-1,TRBV7-6,CASSPRPGQGAGEQFF,TGTGCCAGCAGCCCCCGGCCGGGACAGGGGGCAGGTGAGCAGTTCTTC
.,TRBJ2-5,TRBV28,CASSDLWTQYF,TGTGCCAGCAGTGACCTCTGGACCCAGTACTTC
TRBD2,TRBJ2-1,TRBV19,CASMVTGGNEQFF,TGTGCCAGTATGGTGACGGGAGGTAATGAGCAGTTCTTC
TRBD2,TRBJ2-7,TRBV5-4,CASSPGLAGVGEQYF,TGTGCCAGCAGCCCCGGGCTGGCGGGAGTAGGCGAGCAGTACTTC
.,TRBJ1-1,TRBV5-6,CAGSALSTEAFF,TGTGCCGGCAGTGCGCTGAGCACTGAAGCTTTCTTT
.,TRBJ1-5,TRBV2,CASNAGGLSQPQHF,TGTGCCAGCAATGCAGGAGGGTTGAGTCAGCCCCAGCATTTT
TRBD1,TRBJ2-2,TRBV19,CASSLSGTGTTGELFF,TGTGCCAGTAGTCTCTCCGGGACAGGGACTACCGGGGAGCTGTTTTTT
TRBD2,TRBJ2-7,TRBV5-1,CASSLAGGALSYEQYF,TGCGCCAGCAGCTTGGCGGGAGGGGCCCTCTCCTACGAGCAGTACTTC
TRBD1,TRBJ1-4,TRBV28,CASSTTQGPVEKLFF,TGTGCCAGCAGTACTACACAGGGGCCTGTTGAAAAACTGTTTTTT
.,TRBJ1-1,TRBV10-2,CASSDRKNTEAFF,TGCGCCAGCAGTGACAGGAAGAACACTGAAGCTTTCTTT